The 28 T cell receptor beta chains below come from one sample, sequenced in a study of blood T cell repertoires in COVID-19. Using immunoSEQ multiplex PCR, the repertoire was profiled, and TCRdb retains in-frame clones only, with some absent. The table shows about 78,000 clones, with 70% to 90% occurring only once. The material sequenced was peripheral blood. The receptors derive from a man between 65 and 85 years old with active or convalescent COVID-19.

This chain joins TRBV6-6 and TRBJ2-1, with D unresolved. This CDR3 comprises 14 residues. Per germline, CDR1 MNHNY and CDR2 SVGAGI (reference sequence). Trimming shortened V by 1 base and J by 4 bases, and 8 bases separated the two germline ends. CDR3 in amino acids: CASSYLARYNEQFF. As DNA, the CDR3 is TGTGCCAGCAGTTACTTAGCTAGGTACAATGAGCAGTTCTTC.

V gene TRBV15 combines with J gene TRBJ2-7; 8 nucleotides match TRBD1. CDR1 and CDR2 (germline): LNHNV, YYDKDF (reference sequence). The V gene end was trimmed by 6 bases and the J gene end by 4 bases; junction bases not matched to a gene: 8. The CDR3 spans 14 residues. The CDR3: CATSRDRNAYEQYF. CDR3 coding DNA: TGTGCCACCAGTCGGGACAGGAACGCTTACGAGCAGTACTTC.

The V and J genes are TRBV5-1 and TRBJ2-2; 9 nucleotides match TRBD1. Germline assignment: CDR1 SGHRS and CDR2 YFSETQ. After removal of 4 bases from V and 7 bases from J, the junction contained 8 bases not matched to a gene. The CDR3 length is 15 residues. Here the CDR3 reads CASSIRQGGNGELFF. CDR3 in DNA: TGCGCCAGCAGCATAAGACAGGGGGGTAACGGGGAGCTGTTTTTT. Full variable domain (outside the CDR3, taken from reference TRBV5-1 and TRBJ2-2): KAGVTQTPRYLIKTRGQQVTLSCSPISGHRSVSWYQQTPGQGLQFLFEYFSETQRNKGNFPGRFSGRQFSNSRSEMNVSTLELGDSALYLCASSIRQGGNGELFFGEGSRLTVL.

The CDR3: CASSEGQGGPETQYF. The CDR3 DNA sequence: TGTGCCAGCAGTGAAGGACAGGGTGGCCCGGAGACCCAGTACTTC. J is TRBJ2-5 and V is TRBV6-1; TRBD1 matches at 7 bases. The V gene's germline CDR1 is MNHNS and CDR2 SASEGT. The CDR3 runs 15 residues. The V and J ends lost 1 base and 5 bases, in that order; junction bases with no gene match: 7.

This chain links TRBV12-5 with TRBJ2-7; 9 nucleotides align to TRBD1. V lost 0 bases to trimming and J lost 5 bases; unmatched junction nucleotides: 5. Germline loops: CDR1 LGHNT, CDR2 FRNRAP. The CDR3 has 15 residues. DNA of the CDR3: TGTGCTAGTGGTTTGGTGGGGACAGGGAAACACGAGCAGTACTTC. Protein: CASGLVGTGKHEQYF.

The V call is TRBV19, the J call TRBJ1-1, with 7 bases that match TRBD1. The CDR3 contains 14 residues. The trim removed 6 bases at V and 1 base at J, leaving 5 bases unmatched. Per the germline V gene, CDR1 is LNHDA and CDR2 is SQIVND (reference sequence). The CDR3: CASSNRGKNTEAFF. DNA for the CDR3: TGTGCCAGTAGCAACAGGGGAAAGAACACTGAAGCTTTCTTT.

The rearrangement uses TRBV19 and TRBJ1-6; D might be TRBD1 (5 bases). V dropped 7 bases and J dropped 6 bases, with 10 bases sitting between them. CDR1 and CDR2 from the germline V gene are LNHDA and SQIVND (reference sequence). The CDR3 sequence is 13 residues long. DNA of the CDR3: TGTGCCAGTAAACCCGACAGTAATTCACCCCTCCACTTT. It specifies CASKPDSNSPLHF.

The chain recombines TRBV5-4 with TRBJ1-2, with TRBD1 matching 10 bases. Trimming took 4 bases from V and 6 from J; bases not matched to a gene: 12. From germline, CDR1 is SGHNT and CDR2 YYREEE (reference sequence). The CDR3 runs 16 residues. The CDR3 protein is CASSRGQGEVVDGYTF. The CDR3 coding sequence is TGTGCCAGCAGCAGAGGACAGGGGGAGGTTGTGGATGGCTACACCTTC.

Only a few counts were recorded for this clone. The rearrangement uses TRBV9 and TRBJ1-4; 8 nucleotides match TRBD1. Trimming removed 2 bases from V and 7 bases from J; junction bases left unmatched: 7. CDR3 length: 15 amino acids. The germline V gene encodes CDR1 SGDLS and CDR2 YYNGEE. The CDR3 sequence is CASSVMQGASEKLFF. CDR3 DNA sequence: TGTGCCAGCAGCGTCATGCAGGGGGCCAGTGAAAAACTGTTTTTT.

This chain links TRBV19 with TRBJ1-1; maybe TRBD1 (6 bases). The CDR3 covers 15 residues. Per germline, CDR1 LNHDA and CDR2 SQIVND (reference sequence). The germline V and J ends were trimmed by 3 bases and 3 bases, with 14 bases remaining between them. In nucleotides, the CDR3 is TGTGCCAGTAGTATTCACCGGGACAAGGACACTGAAGCTTTCTTT. Amino acid sequence: CASSIHRDKDTEAFF.

Regarding this clone: The junction differs from germline at one of its ends, possibly a read error. The CDR3 region is CSVGGQNQQTQYF. The CDR3 bases are TGCAGCGTTGGGGGACAGAACCAACAGACCCAGTACTTC. The chain is built from TRBV29-1 and TRBJ2-5, with 7 bases identical to TRBD1. The CDR3 sequence is 13 residues long. The germline gives CDR1 SQVTM, CDR2 ANQGSEA.

This clone was detected once. The genes are TRBV4-2 and TRBJ2-1; the match to TRBD1 covers 10 bases. The CDR3 covers 15 residues. The germline V gene encodes CDR1 LGHNA and CDR2 YNFKEQ. J gave up 1 base and V 4 bases, and 1 base lay outside the gene matches. CDR3 residues: CASSLGQGSYNEQFF. The CDR3 DNA reads as TGTGCCAGCAGCCTGGGACAGGGGTCCTACAATGAGCAGTTCTTC.

The V and J genes are TRBV18 and TRBJ1-5; D may be TRBD1 (6 bases). The CDR3 loop spans 16 amino acids. Germline values: CDR1 KGHSH, CDR2 LQKENI. Trimming took off 2 bases at V and 0 bases at J, with 11 bases between the two ends. CDR3 in DNA: TGTGCCAGCTCACCAGGGGTGGGACATAGCAATCAGCCCCAGCATTTT. Amino acid sequence: CASSPGVGHSNQPQHF.

The chain joins TRBV7-6 to TRBJ1-1; 9 positions agree with TRBD1. Unmatched junction bases numbered 5, after V lost 5 bases and J lost 1 base. This CDR3 is 15 amino acids long. CDR1 is SGHVS, CDR2 FNYEAQ, per germline. CDR3 sequence: CASSAQGAGNTEAFF. DNA of the CDR3: TGTGCCAGCAGCGCACAGGGGGCGGGGAACACTGAAGCTTTCTTT.

The chain employs TRBV4-1 and TRBJ2-5; D is unresolved. The CDR3 length is 15 residues. Germline V lookup: CDR1 MGHRA, CDR2 YSYEKL. Trimming took off 0 bases at V and 6 bases at J, with 14 bases between the two ends. The CDR3 protein is CASSQDFPIVKTQYF. The CDR3 bases are TGCGCCAGCAGCCAAGATTTCCCTATAGTAAAGACCCAGTACTTC.

This chain uses TRBV2 with TRBJ2-7; tentative D call: TRBD1 (5 bases). The ends were cut back, 4 bases at V and 2 bases at J, with 9 bases in the middle. CDR3 size: 13 residues. Germline CDR1 and CDR2: SNHLY and FYNNEI. CDR3 nucleotide sequence: TGTGCCAGCAGTGTCGGACAAACCTACGAGCAGTACTTC. Its translation: CASSVGQTYEQYF.

The rearrangement uses TRBV5-1 and TRBJ1-2, with 7 positions matching TRBD1. The CDR3 has 15 residues. CDR1 and CDR2 (germline): SGHRS, YFSETQ. After removal of 2 bases from V and 5 bases from J, the junction contained 9 bases not matched to a gene. In DNA, the CDR3 is TGCGCCAGCAGCTTAAACCCCGGGACAGCATATGGCTACACCTTC. It specifies CASSLNPGTAYGYTF. The whole variable domain, filled in from reference TRBV5-1 and TRBJ1-2, reads KAGVTQTPRYLIKTRGQQVTLSCSPISGHRSVSWYQQTPGQGLQFLFEYFSETQRNKGNFPGRFSGRQFSNSRSEMNVSTLELGDSALYLCASSLNPGTAYGYTFGSGTRLTVV.

The V gene is TRBV18, the J gene TRBJ2-2; possibly TRBD1 for D (6 bases). Germline CDR1 and CDR2: KGHSH and LQKENI. V gave up 3 bases and J gave up 5 bases, with 13 bases separating them. There are 15 residues in the CDR3. The CDR3 DNA sequence: TGTGCCAGCTCACCCTCAGGGGTGGTTACCGGGGAGCTGTTTTTT. It specifies CASSPSGVVTGELFF.

The rearrangement links TRBV5-5 to TRBJ1-4; a weak D match, TRBD1 (5 bases). The germline CDR1 and CDR2 sequences are SGHKS and YYEKEE (reference sequence). V lost 5 bases to trimming and J lost 2 bases, with 13 bases between them. CDR3 length: 15 amino acids. CDR3 bases: TGTGCCAGCAGTTCTAGGTCAGGGACTAATGAAAAACTGTTTTTT. It codes for CASSSRSGTNEKLFF.

The rearrangement joins TRBV30 to TRBJ1-2; no reliable D call. Deletions cut 5 bases from V and 4 bases from J, with 14 bases between. Germline V gives CDR1 GTSNPN, CDR2 SVGIG (reference sequence). The CDR3 is made up of 13 amino acids. The CDR3 loop is CAWGRNRVYGYTF. CDR3 DNA: TGTGCCTGGGGACGAAACCGGGTCTATGGCTACACCTTC.

This clone was observed a few times. The chain uses TRBV12-5 and TRBJ2-1, with 10 bases aligning to TRBD2. Germline V gene data show CDR1 as LGHNT and CDR2 as FRNRAP. The ends lost 8 bases at V and 8 bases at J; junction bases unmatched: 6. There are 13 residues in the CDR3. The CDR3 loop is CASLASGGYEQFF. The DNA of the CDR3 is TGTGCTAGTTTGGCTAGCGGGGGATATGAGCAGTTCTTC.

V is TRBV19 and J is TRBJ1-2; perhaps TRBD1 as D (6 bases). The CDR3 totals 17 residues. With 3 bases removed from V and 2 bases from J, the gap between germline ends came to 19 bases. Per germline, CDR1 LNHDA and CDR2 SQIVND (reference sequence). The CDR3 spells CASSMGGPGHLNYGYTF. The DNA of the CDR3 is TGTGCCAGTAGTATGGGGGGGCCGGGACACTTGAACTATGGCTACACCTTC.

The rearrangement links TRBV10-3 to TRBJ1-2; 7 bases are a match to TRBD1. The CDR3 consists of 13 residues. With V trimmed by 4 bases and J by 5 bases, 4 bases remained unmatched. The germline V gene encodes CDR1 ENHRY and CDR2 SYGVKD. CDR3 in DNA: TGTGCCATCAGTGTGCAGGGGGGTTATGGCTACACCTTC. This encodes CAISVQGGYGYTF.

V is TRBV29-1 and J is TRBJ1-2; TRBD1 matches 7 bases. The CDR3 runs to 13 residues. The germline gives CDR1 SQVTM, CDR2 ANQGSEA. Trimming took 2 bases from V and 4 from J; bases not matched to a gene: 4. CDR3 bases: TGCAGCGTTGAAAGGGACAGCTCCTATGGCTACACCTTC. Protein product: CSVERDSSYGYTF.

The chain uses TRBV13 and TRBJ1-5; D is possibly TRBD1 (6 bases). This CDR3 is built from 14 residues. The V end lost 3 bases, the J end lost 2 bases, and 8 bases lay between the germline ends. Germline V gene data show CDR1 as PRHDT and CDR2 as FYEKMQ (reference sequence). CDR3 sequence (DNA): TGTGCCAGCAGCTTTTCAGGGGGCAATCAGCCCCAGCATTTT. It codes for CASSFSGGNQPQHF.

The chain is built from TRBV10-3 and TRBJ1-1, with TRBD1 matching 8 bases. The junction had 9 bases not matched to a gene; V was cut back by 8 bases and J by 1 base. CDR3 size: 15 residues. The germline gives CDR1 ENHRY, CDR2 SYGVKD. The CDR3 nucleotides are TGTGCCATCCAGGCCGACAGGGGTGGGAACACTGAAGCTTTCTTT. Amino acids: CAIQADRGGNTEAFF.

The chain joins TRBV2 to TRBJ2-7; TRBD2 matches at 10 bases. This CDR3 is built from 16 residues. Germline V gene lookup returns CDR1 SNHLY and CDR2 FYNNEI. V lost 4 bases, J lost 1 base, and 7 bases stayed unmatched. CDR3 sequence (DNA): TGTGCCAGCAGTGGGTTTAGCGGGAGGTTATCCTACGAGCAGTACTTC. Translated: CASSGFSGRLSYEQYF.

This chain uses TRBV19 with TRBJ1-2; D unresolved. The CDR3 totals 14 residues. V was cut by 5 bases and J by 4 bases, with 14 bases left in between. The germline gives CDR1 LNHDA, CDR2 SQIVND (reference sequence). CDR3 sequence (DNA): TGTGCCAGTAGTCCGCCGGAGGACTTCTATGGCTACACCTTC. This codes for CASSPPEDFYGYTF.